This TCR beta chain is from a study of CD8 T cells in Susac syndrome. Sequencing of TCR beta was carried out in blood CD8+ and CD4+ T cells. Bulk CD8+ and CD4+ cells came from magnetic negative isolation; CD8+ TEMRA by FACS. Reverse transcription used about 0.45 to 1 ug RNA and random hexamers. TCRdb recomputed calls from the immunoSEQ multiplex PCR reads with MiXCR, one row per CDR3 protein. The sample carries fewer than 150,000 distinct CDR3 sequences, about 95% recorded once. Trimming pared 1 base from V and 0 bases from J, leaving 6 bases between. The CDR3 consists of 14 residues. Germline V gives CDR1 MGHRA, CDR2 YSYEKL.

The rearrangement uses TRBV4-1 and TRBJ2-5; no definite D call. Sequencing input: CD4+ T cells from PBMCs. The clonotype originates from a human donor in good health. In nucleotides, the CDR3 is TGCGCCAGCAGCCAAGCAGTAAACCAAGAGACCCAGTACTTC. It is translated as CASSQAVNQETQYF.